This T cell receptor (beta chain) was observed in a study of post-analysis software for immune sequencing data (dated by TCRdb to between 2014 and 2017). Turning to the overall study: The recorded disease courses included relapsing-remitting, secondary progressive and progressive-relapsing multiple sclerosis, and some patients had no subtype annotation. The multiple sclerosis patient repertoires were compared with ten to eleven previously published healthy control repertoires from donors aged about 6 to 28 years. A subset of samples was prepared in parallel using single-end sample barcoding, then pooled and co-amplified after Illumina adapter ligation. Points the paper makes about the study in general: Normalized Chao1 diversity was significantly lower in multiple sclerosis patients than controls, suggesting substantial peripheral T-cell clonal expansion. Direct clustering with F measure revealed strong co-clustering of samples prepared in the same batch, which led to a batch-effect correction. Significantly higher frequencies in patients than in controls were found for several TRBV segments, including TRBV5-6, TRBV5-1 and TRBV20-1. The control group was slightly older than the multiple sclerosis patient group.

The germline V gene (reference sequence) gives CDR1 as LNHDA and CDR2 as SQIVND. The CDR3 goes from the cysteine to the phenylalanine over 16 residues. Here the CDR3 DNA is all that survives: 48 bases in frame from base 1. V is pruned by 3 bases and J by 3 bases, leaving 5 bases of the junction without a gene match. The method was PCR. Sequencing relied on an Illumina HiSeq 2500. Unique molecular identifiers were incorporated into TCR beta cDNA libraries to reduce PCR and sequencing biases. Some 500,000 cDNA molecules were obtained for every 1 to 10 million input T cells, so each molecule roughly corresponded to one T cell. Patient libraries were prepared and sequenced with the same protocol used for the earlier healthy control dataset. Within a given batch, samples were prepared together, multiplexed and sequenced on the same HiSeq lane. Regarding the original processing steps: MIGEC handled the raw barcoded reads, throwing out single-read molecular identifier groups before consensus assembly and CDR3 extraction. Clonotype tables were post-analysed with VDJtools, and diversity was normalized by down-sampling all datasets to the smallest sample size. Repertoire overlap clustering matched CDR3 amino acid but not nucleotide sequences to correct batch-related cross-sample contamination. The public reads were run again by TCRdb, first through fastp at Q25 and then through MiXCR, and only productive beta chains were kept. A single entry per CDR3 protein holds the most common genes and DNA from its merged rows. The V and J calls come from TCRdb's annotation, not from the publication. The sample yields under 650,000 distinct CDR3 sequences; roughly 46% were counted once. The ten biggest clones cover roughly 1.7% of the sample.

To demonstrate the VDJtools post-analysis software, TCR beta repertoires were profiled from the peripheral blood of 13 young patients with multiple sclerosis. The multiple sclerosis patients were children and adolescents between roughly 6 and 17 years of age. This clonotype was recorded a few times. It lacks a known antigen. Within one base of it there is no much larger clone, and no base qualities were kept. Here the chain combines TRBV19 and TRBJ1-6, with 7 central nucleotides matching TRBD1. The specimen was blood. The origin of this receptor is a girl aged 5-17 years with multiple sclerosis. The nucleotide sequence reads as follows: TGTGCCAGTAGTATCCGACAGGGAAGCTATAATTCACCCCTCCACTTT. Its protein reads: CASSIRQGSYNSPLHF. Where the CDR3 stops, the reference TRBV19 and TRBJ1-6 genes take over; the full variable domain is DGGITQSPKYLFRKEGQNVTLSCEQNLNHDAMYWYRQDPGQGLRLIYYSQIVNDFQKGDIAEGYSVSREKKESFPLTVTSAQKNPTAFYLCASSIRQGSYNSPLHFGNGTRLTVT.